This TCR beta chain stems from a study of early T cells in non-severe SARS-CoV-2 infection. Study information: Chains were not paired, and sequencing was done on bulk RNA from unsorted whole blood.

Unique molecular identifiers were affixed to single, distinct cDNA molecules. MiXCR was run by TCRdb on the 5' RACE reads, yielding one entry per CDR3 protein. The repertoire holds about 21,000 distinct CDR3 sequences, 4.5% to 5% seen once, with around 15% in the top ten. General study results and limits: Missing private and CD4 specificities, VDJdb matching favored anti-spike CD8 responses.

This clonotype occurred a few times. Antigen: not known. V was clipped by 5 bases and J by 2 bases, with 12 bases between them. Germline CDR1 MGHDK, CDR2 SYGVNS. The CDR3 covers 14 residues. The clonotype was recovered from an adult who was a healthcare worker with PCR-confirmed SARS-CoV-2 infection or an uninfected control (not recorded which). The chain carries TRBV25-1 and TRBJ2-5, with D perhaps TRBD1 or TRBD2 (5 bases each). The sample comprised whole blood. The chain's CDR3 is CASSSVGAQETQYF. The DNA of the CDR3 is TGTGCCAGCAGTTCTGTCGGGGCGCAAGAGACCCAGTACTTC. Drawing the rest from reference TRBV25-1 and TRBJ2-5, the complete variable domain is EADIYQTPRYLVIGTGKKITLECSQTMGHDKMYWYQQDPGMELHLIHYSYGVNSTEKGDLSSESTVSRIRTEHFPLTLESARPSHTSQYLCASSSVGAQETQYFGPGTRLLVL.